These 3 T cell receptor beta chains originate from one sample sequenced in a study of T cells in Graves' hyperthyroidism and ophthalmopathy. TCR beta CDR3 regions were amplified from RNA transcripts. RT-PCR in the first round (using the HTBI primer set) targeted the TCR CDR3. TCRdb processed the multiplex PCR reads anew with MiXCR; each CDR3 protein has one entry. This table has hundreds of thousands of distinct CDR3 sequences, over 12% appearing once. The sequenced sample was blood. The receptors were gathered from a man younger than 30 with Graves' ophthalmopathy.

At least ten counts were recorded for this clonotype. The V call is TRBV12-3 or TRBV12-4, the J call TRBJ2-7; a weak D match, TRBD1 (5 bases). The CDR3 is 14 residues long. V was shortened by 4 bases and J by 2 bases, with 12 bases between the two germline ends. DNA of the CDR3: TGTGCCAGCAGTTCACCCGACAGTACCTACGAGCAGTACTTC. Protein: CASSSPDSTYEQYF.

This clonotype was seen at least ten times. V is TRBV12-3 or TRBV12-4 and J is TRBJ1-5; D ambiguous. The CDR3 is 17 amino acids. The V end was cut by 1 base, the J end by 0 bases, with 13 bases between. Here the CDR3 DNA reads TGTGCCAGCAGTTTAGTCATGGAGTACCGTAGCAATCAGCCCCAGCATTTT. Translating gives CASSLVMEYRSNQPQHF.

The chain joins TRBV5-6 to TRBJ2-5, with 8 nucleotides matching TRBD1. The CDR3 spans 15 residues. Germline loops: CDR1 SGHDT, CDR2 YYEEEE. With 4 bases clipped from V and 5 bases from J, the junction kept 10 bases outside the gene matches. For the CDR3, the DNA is TGTGCCAGCAGCCACGGACAGGGTGTGATTGAGACCCAGTACTTC. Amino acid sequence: CASSHGQGVIETQYF.